The 17 T cell receptor beta chains in this list originate from one sample, sequenced in a study of blood T cell repertoires in COVID-19. Some clones are missing from TCRdb's copy, which holds only in-frame ones; the method was immunoSEQ multiplex PCR. The sample holds over 10,000 clones, over 75% seen once. The sequencing sample was made of peripheral blood. The receptors here all came from a human donor in a cohort sampled during active COVID-19.

The chain is built from TRBV10-3 and TRBJ2-7, with 9 bases lining up with TRBD1. Germline CDR1 reads ENHRY; CDR2 reads SYGVKD. V lost 5 bases and J lost 6; bases outside the gene matches: 11. The CDR3 length is 15 residues. This CDR3 reads CAISPGQGLDVEQYF. The DNA for the CDR3 is TGTGCCATCAGTCCGGGACAGGGTTTGGATGTCGAGCAGTACTTC.

The chain uses TRBV9 and TRBJ1-3, with D unclear. Per germline, CDR1 SGDLS and CDR2 YYNGEE. The CDR3 extends over 16 amino acids. V lost 4 bases and J lost 0, with 14 bases in between. This CDR3 is CASSPQTAGSGNTIYF. The CDR3 DNA reads TGTGCCAGCAGCCCCCAAACTGCAGGCTCTGGAAACACCATATATTTT.

The V gene is TRBV3-1 (or the pseudogene TRBV3-2), the J gene TRBJ2-7; TRBD2 matches 9 bases. Germline CDR1 is LGHDT and CDR2 is YNNKEL (reference sequence). This CDR3 region has 14 residues. The junction had 2 bases not matched to a gene; V was cut back by 3 bases and J by 2 bases. The CDR3 protein is CASSQTSGTYEQYF. In DNA form, the CDR3 reads TGTGCCAGCAGCCAGACTAGCGGTACCTACGAGCAGTACTTC.

This clone was seen a handful of times. The chain uses TRBV6-2 or TRBV6-3 and TRBJ2-7; D may be TRBD2 (6 bases). CDR3 length: 17 amino acids. Looked up from germline, CDR1 is MNHEY and CDR2 is SVGEGT. The V and J ends lost 6 bases and 0 bases respectively, with 21 bases between them. CDR3 sequence reads: CASSPVTSVLISYEQYF. The CDR3 DNA follows: TGTGCCAGCAGCCCTGTGACTAGTGTTTTGATCTCCTACGAGCAGTACTTC.

The chain links TRBV29-1 to TRBJ1-1, with TRBD1 matching over 7 bases. This CDR3 contains 13 residues. After removal of 8 bases from V and 4 bases from J, the junction contained 10 bases not matched to a gene. The germline V gene encodes CDR1 SQVTM and CDR2 ANQGSEA. The CDR3 protein is CSIHRGMGTEAFF. The CDR3 DNA reads TGCAGCATCCACAGGGGTATGGGCACTGAAGCTTTCTTT.

The chain uses TRBV7-2 and TRBJ1-5; D ambiguous. V lost 1 base to trimming and J lost 1 base, with 5 bases between them. CDR1 is SGHTA and CDR2 is FQGNSA in the germline V gene. CDR3 length equals 14 residues. This chain's CDR3 is CASSLGESNQPQHF. The CDR3 nucleotides read TGTGCCAGCAGCTTAGGAGAAAGCAATCAGCCCCAGCATTTT.

The V gene is TRBV19, the J gene TRBJ2-7; weak D call: TRBD1 (6 bases). The CDR3 covers 13 residues. The germline V and J ends were trimmed by 7 bases and 3 bases, with 13 bases remaining between them. Looked up from germline, CDR1 is LNHDA and CDR2 is SQIVND (reference sequence). CDR3 nucleotides: TGTGCCAGTACCAAGGACAGAGGCTACGAGCAGTACTTC. Translating gives CASTKDRGYEQYF.

V and J are TRBV13 and TRBJ2-3; 9 bases fit TRBD2. V dropped 7 bases and J dropped 4; count of bases not matched to a gene: 9. The CDR3 totals 15 residues. In germline, CDR1 is PRHDT, CDR2 FYEKMQ (reference sequence). The CDR3 here is CASISTREGPDTQYF. The CDR3, as DNA: TGTGCCAGCATCAGCACGCGGGAGGGTCCAGATACGCAGTATTTT.

The chain couples TRBV4-1 to TRBJ1-3, with TRBD1 as a possible D gene (5 bases). The germline V gene encodes CDR1 MGHRA and CDR2 YSYEKL. The CDR3 contains 15 residues. V was clipped by 0 bases and J by 7 bases, with 13 bases between them. In nucleotides, the CDR3 is TGCGCCAGCAGCCAAGATTCAGGCCCAGGGAACACCATATATTTT. Amino acid sequence: CASSQDSGPGNTIYF.

The chain is built from TRBV5-1 and TRBJ2-2, with D possibly TRBD1 on 5 matching bases. V shed 0 bases and J shed 1 base, with 7 bases lying between them. Germline CDR1 and CDR2: SGHRS and YFSETQ. The CDR3 consists of 15 residues. The CDR3 region is CASSLATENTGELFF. The CDR3 bases are TGCGCCAGCAGCTTGGCGACAGAGAACACCGGGGAGCTGTTTTTT. Together with reference TRBV5-1 and TRBJ2-2, the CDR3 gives the full variable domain: KAGVTQTPRYLIKTRGQQVTLSCSPISGHRSVSWYQQTPGQGLQFLFEYFSETQRNKGNFPGRFSGRQFSNSRSEMNVSTLELGDSALYLCASSLATENTGELFFGEGSRLTVL.

This chain connects TRBV6-5 to TRBJ2-1; 8 bases match TRBD2. The CDR3 contains 11 residues. Germline V lookup: CDR1 MNHEY, CDR2 SVGAGI. The CDR3 spells CVTGGDNEQFF. In DNA, the CDR3 is TGTGTAACGGGGGGGGACAATGAGCAGTTCTTC.

There are a few counts of this clone. The chain combines TRBV9 with TRBJ1-1, with 10 bases lining up with TRBD1. CDR1 SGDLS and CDR2 YYNGEE come from the germline V gene. The J segment lost 1 base and the V segment lost 4 bases, leaving 13 bases of the junction unmatched. CDR3 length: 18 residues. DNA of the CDR3: TGTGCCAGCAGCTCTCCGTTGGGACAGGGGTACGGGAACACTGAAGCTTTCTTT. It is translated as CASSSPLGQGYGNTEAFF.

The gene calls are TRBV27 and TRBJ2-7, with TRBD1 identical over 7 bases. This CDR3 is built from 14 residues. Trimming at V came to 3 bases and at J to 0 bases, leaving 2 bases not matched to a gene. Germline values: CDR1 MNHEY, CDR2 SMNVEV (reference sequence). CDR3 protein: CASSFGTASYEQYF. The CDR3 region has the DNA TGTGCCAGCAGTTTCGGGACAGCCTCCTACGAGCAGTACTTC.

As concerns this clone: Other nucleotide sequences in the sample specify the same CDR3. V and J are TRBV28 and TRBJ1-1, with a weak D call TRBD1 (6 bases). With 8 bases removed from V and 5 bases from J, the gap between germline ends came to 18 bases. There are 14 residues in the CDR3. Germline V gene sequence: CDR1 MDHEN, CDR2 SYDVKM. Here the CDR3 reads CASRGRGARTEAFF. The CDR3 DNA is TGTGCCAGCCGGGGGCGGGGGGCGAGGACTGAAGCTTTCTTT. The whole variable domain, remainder taken from reference TRBV28 and TRBJ1-1, is DVKVTQSSRYLVKRTGEKVFLECVQDMDHENMFWYRQDPGLGLRLIYFSYDVKMKEKGDIPEGYSVSREKKERFSLILESASTNQTSMYLCASRGRGARTEAFFGQGTRLTVV.

V usage is TRBV19 and J usage is TRBJ2-3; 8 positions agree with TRBD1. Germline CDR1 reads LNHDA; CDR2 reads SQIVND (reference sequence). Unmatched junction bases numbered 5, after V lost 3 bases and J lost 3 bases. The CDR3 extends over 15 amino acids. CDR3 sequence reads: CASSIAGQGTDTQYF. CDR3 in DNA: TGTGCCAGTAGTATCGCCGGACAGGGAACAGATACGCAGTATTTT. Filled out from reference TRBV19 and TRBJ2-3, the complete variable domain reads DGGITQSPKYLFRKEGQNVTLSCEQNLNHDAMYWYRQDPGQGLRLIYYSQIVNDFQKGDIAEGYSVSREKKESFPLTVTSAQKNPTAFYLCASSIAGQGTDTQYFGPGTRLTVL.

V gene TRBV2 combines with J gene TRBJ2-3; TRBD2 agrees at 12 bases. The CDR3 spans 18 residues. Trimming at V came to 6 bases and at J to 6 bases, leaving 16 bases not matched to a gene. Germline values: CDR1 SNHLY, CDR2 FYNNEI. CDR3 protein: CASSAPGGASGGADTQYF. The DNA for the CDR3 is TGTGCCAGCAGCGCCCCCGGAGGGGCTAGCGGGGGGGCGGATACGCAGTATTTT.

V is TRBV5-1 and J is TRBJ2-5; 10 nucleotides align to TRBD2. The CDR3 spans 16 residues. Trimming removed 0 bases from V and 5 bases from J; junction bases left unmatched: 7. Germline CDR1 reads SGHRS; CDR2 reads YFSETQ. CDR3 loop: CASSLALAGAPETQYF. CDR3 sequence (DNA): TGCGCCAGCAGCTTGGCTCTAGCGGGGGCCCCGGAGACCCAGTACTTC.